Below are 14 T cell receptor beta chains sequenced from a single sample in a study of blood T cell repertoires in COVID-19. Repertoires were generated with immunoSEQ multiplex PCR, while TCRdb's copy carries only in-frame clones and drops some. The data contain approximately 330,000 clones, roughly 90% of them singletons. The sequenced material came from peripheral blood. The receptors originated from a woman aged 45-65 years with active or convalescent COVID-19.

This clone appeared once. The chain is built from TRBV19 and TRBJ2-5; 10 nucleotides agree with TRBD2. Germline CDR1 is LNHDA and CDR2 is SQIVND (reference sequence). The CDR3 sequence is 15 residues long. Losses at the gene ends were 4 bases for V and 3 bases for J; bases not matched to a gene: 5. The CDR3 region has the DNA TGTGCCAGTAGTAGCTGGACTAGCGGAAAAGAGACCCAGTACTTC. It translates to CASSSWTSGKETQYF.

This rearrangement joins TRBV4-1 to TRBJ1-1; 8 bases are shared with TRBD1. Germline loops: CDR1 MGHRA, CDR2 YSYEKL. V was pared by 4 bases and J by 0 bases, with 7 bases of the junction left unmatched. This CDR3 spans 16 amino acids. CDR3 nucleotides: TGCGCCAGCAGCCTAGACAGGGGATTGTTGAACACTGAAGCTTTCTTT. As protein: CASSLDRGLLNTEAFF.

The chain joins TRBV9 to TRBJ2-7; TRBD2 matches at 13 bases. J gave up 6 bases and V 0 bases, and 0 bases lay outside the gene matches. The CDR3 is made up of 14 amino acids. Germline V gives CDR1 SGDLS, CDR2 YYNGEE. CDR3 coding DNA: TGTGCCAGCAGCGTAGGACTAGCGGGAGGCGAGCAGTACTTC. As protein: CASSVGLAGGEQYF.

This clone was recorded only once. The chain couples TRBV12-3 or TRBV12-4 to TRBJ1-1; D gene uncertain. The V and J ends lost 0 bases and 2 bases respectively, with 4 bases between them. This CDR3 spans 13 amino acids. CDR3 nucleotides: TGTGCCAGCAGTTTAGCGCGAAACACTGAAGCTTTCTTT. As protein: CASSLARNTEAFF.

The V gene is TRBV15, the J gene TRBJ1-1; tentative D call: TRBD1 (5 bases). The CDR3 totals 17 residues. Germline assignment: CDR1 LNHNV and CDR2 YYDKDF (reference sequence). V was shortened by 0 bases and J by 3 bases, with 17 bases between the two germline ends. In DNA, the CDR3 is TGTGCCACCAGCAGAGATCTCTGGCAGGGAAGGGACACTGAAGCTTTCTTT. Amino acids: CATSRDLWQGRDTEAFF.

To note about this clone: This sample also contains other DNA sequences that code for the same CDR3. This rearrangement joins TRBV5-1 to TRBJ1-5; weak D call: TRBD1 (6 bases). The V and J ends lost 4 bases and 4 bases respectively, with 9 bases between them. Germline V gene lookup returns CDR1 SGHRS and CDR2 YFSETQ. This CDR3 spans 13 amino acids. The CDR3: CASSPDSNQPQHF. The CDR3 bases are TGCGCCAGCAGCCCGGACAGTAATCAGCCCCAGCATTTT.

The chain has TRBV4-3 and TRBJ2-1; the match to TRBD2 covers 7 bases. The CDR3 is 15 residues long. Trimming cost V 1 base and J 9 bases; bases outside gene matches: 9. Germline V gene lookup returns CDR1 LGHNA and CDR2 YSLEER. CDR3 DNA sequence: TGCGCCAGCAGCCAAGGGAGGGAGGGGCGGAGTGAGCAGTTCTTC. Amino acids: CASSQGREGRSEQFF.

This chain links TRBV3-1 (or the pseudogene TRBV3-2) with TRBJ1-2; 8 bases agree with TRBD1. This CDR3 spans 15 amino acids. The V and J ends lost 2 bases and 8 bases, in that order; junction bases with no gene match: 10. Germline-derived CDR1 and CDR2 are LGHDT and YNNKEL (reference sequence). CDR3 DNA sequence: TGTGCCAGCAGCCAATCCCGGACAGGGCGTGGGGGCTACACCTTC. Its protein product is CASSQSRTGRGGYTF.

The CDR3 sequence is CASSPPLRDRGPGANVLTF. The CDR3 nucleotides read TGTGCCAGCAGCCCTCCCCTTAGGGACAGGGGACCTGGGGCCAACGTCCTGACTTTC. The chain carries TRBV3-1 (or the pseudogene TRBV3-2) and TRBJ2-6; 10 positions agree with TRBD1. The ends lost 4 bases at V and 2 bases at J; junction bases unmatched: 11. The CDR3 totals 19 residues. Germline loops: CDR1 LGHDT, CDR2 YNNKEL (reference sequence).

The J gene is TRBJ2-7, the V gene TRBV7-2, with 12 positions matching TRBD1. V lost 5 bases, J lost 5 bases, and 7 bases stayed unmatched. Germline assignment: CDR1 SGHTA and CDR2 FQGNSA. The CDR3 sequence is 15 residues long. The CDR3 is CASSPRGTGGNEQYF. CDR3 sequence (DNA): TGTGCCAGCAGCCCCAGGGGGACAGGGGGCAACGAGCAGTACTTC.

A few counts support this clone. The chain carries TRBV25-1 and TRBJ1-2, with D possibly being TRBD1 (5 bases). The V end was cut by 3 bases, the J end by 4 bases, with 15 bases between. CDR3 length: 15 amino acids. Germline V gene lookup returns CDR1 MGHDK and CDR2 SYGVNS. Here the CDR3 reads CASSDSLGQGYGYTF. The CDR3 DNA reads as TGTGCCAGCAGTGACTCCCTGGGGCAAGGCTATGGCTACACCTTC.

This clone showed up just a few times. This sample also contains other DNA sequences that code for the same CDR3. The chain carries TRBV5-1 and TRBJ2-1; 12 nucleotides match TRBD2. Losses at the gene ends were 0 bases for V and 2 bases for J; bases not matched to a gene: 0. Germline CDR1 reads SGHRS; CDR2 reads YFSETQ. The CDR3 consists of 16 residues. The DNA for the CDR3 is TGCGCCAGCAGCTTGGGGACTAGCGGGACCTACAATGAGCAGTTCTTC. As protein: CASSLGTSGTYNEQFF.

This chain joins TRBV7-3 and TRBJ2-2, with 10 bases matching TRBD2. Germline CDR1 reads SGHTA; CDR2 reads FQGTGA. This CDR3 is 15 amino acids long. V gave up 2 bases and J gave up 6 bases; unmatched junction bases: 3. The chain's CDR3 is CASSLGTSAAGELFF. The CDR3 DNA follows: TGTGCCAGCAGCTTAGGGACTAGCGCAGCCGGGGAGCTGTTTTTT.

The V and J genes are TRBV19 and TRBJ1-1; weak D call: TRBD1 (6 bases). V lost 3 bases and J 5 bases, leaving 10 bases between the germline ends. From germline, CDR1 is LNHDA and CDR2 SQIVND (reference sequence). The CDR3 has 13 amino acids. The CDR3 reads CASSMQGWTEAFF. The CDR3 nucleotides are TGTGCCAGTAGTATGCAGGGGTGGACTGAAGCTTTCTTT.